The 15 T cell receptor beta chains reported below all come from one sample, sequenced in a study of CD8 T cells in Susac syndrome. RNA totalling about 0.5 to 1 ug underwent reverse transcription with random hexamers. TCRdb reprocessed the immunoSEQ multiplex PCR reads with MiXCR, giving one entry per CDR3 protein. The data contain roughly 120,000 distinct CDR3 sequences, approximately 95% of them singletons. Sequenced material: CD8+ T cells from PBMCs. All receptors come from a human donor with multiple sclerosis.

This clonotype showed up just once. The V and J genes are TRBV6-5 and TRBJ1-1, with D unresolved. V gave up 0 bases and J gave up 2 bases, with 7 bases separating them. Per the germline V gene, CDR1 is MNHEY and CDR2 is SVGAGI. The CDR3 contains 14 residues. The CDR3 region is CASSYSRRNTEAFF. CDR3 in DNA: TGTGCCAGCAGTTACTCTCGCAGAAACACTGAAGCTTTCTTT.

This sequence joins TRBV7-9 and TRBJ2-5, with TRBD1 matching 9 bases. With 4 bases clipped from V and 5 bases from J, the junction kept 14 bases outside the gene matches. CDR3 length: 17 amino acids. Germline assignment: CDR1 SEHNR and CDR2 FQNEAQ (reference sequence). CDR3 coding DNA: TGTGCCAGCAGCTGGCGTTTTCGGGACAGGGAGGAGGAGACCCAGTACTTC. As protein: CASSWRFRDREEETQYF.

This clonotype showed up just once. The J gene is TRBJ1-1, the V gene TRBV13; possibly TRBD1 for D (5 bases). Germline-derived CDR1 and CDR2 are PRHDT and FYEKMQ (reference sequence). V gave up 5 bases and J gave up 4 bases, with 14 bases separating them. The CDR3 is 14 amino acids. The CDR3 region has the DNA TGTGCCAGCAGCAAAAGGGACCGCTCCACTGAAGCTTTCTTT. Its protein product is CASSKRDRSTEAFF.

The chain links TRBV4-1 to TRBJ1-5; D remains ambiguous. Germline V CDR1 and CDR2: MGHRA, YSYEKL. V lost 0 bases to trimming and J lost 3 bases, with 12 bases between them. The CDR3 consists of 16 residues. The CDR3 sequence is CASSQETDGPNQPQHF. CDR3 DNA sequence: TGCGCCAGCAGCCAAGAGACGGATGGGCCCAATCAGCCCCAGCATTTT.

Note on this clonotype: Likely a read error: the CDR3 ends without its conserved phenylalanine or tryptophan. The gene calls are TRBV29-1 and TRBJ1-1; 9 nucleotides align to TRBD1. Germline CDR1 is SQVTM and CDR2 is ANQGSEA. CDR3 length equals 15 residues. V dropped 7 bases and J dropped 1; count of bases not matched to a gene: 10. The CDR3 bases are TGCAGCGCCCTCGGGACAGGGAAAAGGAACACTGAAGCTTTCCTT. Translation: CSALGTGKRNTEAFL.

This clonotype was observed a single time. The chain recombines TRBV19 with TRBJ2-3; 8 bases agree with TRBD1. CDR1 and CDR2 (germline): LNHDA, SQIVND (reference sequence). V lost 8 bases to trimming and J lost 1 base; unmatched junction nucleotides: 11. The CDR3 extends over 16 amino acids. The CDR3 DNA follows: TGTGCCAGTGAAAACGGACAGGGCTTGGGCACAGATACGCAGTATTTT. This translates into CASENGQGLGTDTQYF.

The chain combines TRBV10-3 with TRBJ1-1, with D hard to call. The germline V and J ends were trimmed by 3 bases and 2 bases, with 16 bases remaining between them. CDR3 size: 16 residues. Per germline, CDR1 ENHRY and CDR2 SYGVKD. This chain's CDR3 is CAISESALKTNTEAFF. In DNA, the CDR3 is TGTGCCATCAGTGAATCCGCCCTCAAAACCAACACTGAAGCTTTCTTT.

The genes are TRBV21-1 and TRBJ2-7; the DNA was not compared with TRBD1, the D call given in the table. TRBV21-1 is recorded as a pseudogene. The CDR3 totals 16 residues. The CDR3 spells CASSSPGRKETYEQYV. The CDR3 region has the DNA TGTGCCAGCAGCTCCCCTGGCAGGAAAGAAACCTACGAGCAGTACGTC.

The chain carries TRBV25-1 and TRBJ2-6; D remains ambiguous. Germline CDR1 is MGHDK and CDR2 is SYGVNS. Between the trimmed V and J ends, which lost 4 bases and 0 bases, there was a span of 13 bases. The CDR3 covers 17 residues. CDR3 region: CASSGGPTPSGANVLTF. The CDR3 nucleotides are TGTGCCAGCAGTGGGGGTCCAACCCCCTCTGGGGCCAACGTCCTGACTTTC.

This clonotype was detected once. V gene TRBV9 combines with J gene TRBJ1-6, with 8 bases lining up with TRBD1. The CDR3 length is 17 residues. The V gene's germline CDR1 is SGDLS and CDR2 YYNGEE. The V segment lost 5 bases and the J segment 8 bases; nucleotides outside the gene matches: 15. The CDR3 here is CASRATGGSVPYSPLHF. DNA for the CDR3: TGTGCCAGCAGAGCAACAGGGGGATCGGTCCCTTATTCACCCCTCCACTTT.

V gene TRBV7-3 combines with J gene TRBJ2-7; TRBD1 matches 10 bases. V lost 5 bases, J lost 1 base, and 8 bases stayed unmatched. The CDR3 sequence is 16 residues long. Germline V gene data show CDR1 as SGHTA and CDR2 as FQGTGA. CDR3: CASSAIAGQGSYEQYV. The CDR3 nucleotides are TGTGCCAGCAGCGCCATCGCGGGACAGGGGTCCTACGAGCAGTACGTC.

The CDR3 reads CASGGGGQETQYF. The CDR3 DNA follows: TGTGCCAGCGGGGGAGGAGGCCAAGAGACCCAGTACTTC. The rearrangement links TRBV5-4 to TRBJ2-5; TRBD2 might be the D (6 bases). The CDR3 runs 13 residues. The V gene lost 7 bases and the J gene lost 1 base, with 11 bases spanning the gap. Germline-derived CDR1 and CDR2 are SGHNT and YYREEE (reference sequence).

This clonotype has only one observation. This sequence joins TRBV7-9 and TRBJ2-3; D is possibly TRBD2 (5 bases). The V end lost 7 bases, the J end lost 0 bases, and 11 bases lay between the germline ends. Germline V gene lookup returns CDR1 SEHNR and CDR2 FQNEAQ (reference sequence). This CDR3 region has 14 residues. In DNA form, the CDR3 reads TGTGCCAGCAAGGCGGGCATGAGCACAGATACGCAGTATTTT. Amino acids: CASKAGMSTDTQYF.

The chain joins TRBV4-2 to TRBJ2-7; the match to TRBD1 covers 8 bases. V shed 4 bases, J shed 1 base, and the junction held 3 bases outside the gene matches. From germline, CDR1 is LGHNA and CDR2 YNFKEQ. The length of the CDR3 is 14 residues. The CDR3 coding sequence is TGTGCCAGCAGCCCCGGGACAGGATCCTACGAGCAGTACGTC. Encoded protein: CASSPGTGSYEQYV.

This clonotype was observed a handful of times. V and J are TRBV9 and TRBJ2-7, with D perhaps given as TRBD1 or TRBD2 (5 bases each). The CDR3 loop spans 14 amino acids. The germline V gene encodes CDR1 SGDLS and CDR2 YYNGEE. V was pared by 4 bases and J by 0 bases, with 11 bases between. The chain's CDR3 is CASSLGAYSYEQYF. The CDR3, as DNA: TGTGCCAGCAGCCTCGGGGCCTACTCCTACGAGCAGTACTTC. Based on the CDR3 plus reference TRBV9 and TRBJ2-7, the full variable domain is DSGVTQTPKHLITATGQRVTLRCSPRSGDLSVYWYQQSLDQGLQFLIQYYNGEERAKGNILERFSAQQFPDLHSELNLSSLELGDSALYFCASSLGAYSYEQYFGPGTRLTVT.